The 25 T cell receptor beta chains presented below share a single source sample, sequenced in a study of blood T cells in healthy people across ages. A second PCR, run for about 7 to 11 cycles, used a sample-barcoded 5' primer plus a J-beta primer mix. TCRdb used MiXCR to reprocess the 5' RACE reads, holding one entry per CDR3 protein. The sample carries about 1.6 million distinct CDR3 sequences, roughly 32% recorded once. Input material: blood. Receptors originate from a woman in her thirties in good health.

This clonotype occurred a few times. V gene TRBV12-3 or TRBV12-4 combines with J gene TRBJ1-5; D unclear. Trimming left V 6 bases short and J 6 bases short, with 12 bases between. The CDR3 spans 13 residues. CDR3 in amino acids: CASSPLVGQPQHF. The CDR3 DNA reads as TGTGCCAGCAGCCCCTTGGTTGGTCAGCCCCAGCATTTT.

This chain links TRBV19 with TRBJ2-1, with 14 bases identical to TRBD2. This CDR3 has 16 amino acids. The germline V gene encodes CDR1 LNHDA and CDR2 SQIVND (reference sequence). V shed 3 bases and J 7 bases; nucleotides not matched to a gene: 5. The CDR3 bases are TGTGCCAGTAGTATGACTAGCGGGAGGGTAGGGAATGAGCAGTTCTTC. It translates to CASSMTSGRVGNEQFF.

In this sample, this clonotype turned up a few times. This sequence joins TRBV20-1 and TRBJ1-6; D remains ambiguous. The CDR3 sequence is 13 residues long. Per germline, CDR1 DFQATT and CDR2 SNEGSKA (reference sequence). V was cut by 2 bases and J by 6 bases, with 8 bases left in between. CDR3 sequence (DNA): TGCAGTGCTAGACCCCTCTCTAATTCACCCCTCCACTTT. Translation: CSARPLSNSPLHF.

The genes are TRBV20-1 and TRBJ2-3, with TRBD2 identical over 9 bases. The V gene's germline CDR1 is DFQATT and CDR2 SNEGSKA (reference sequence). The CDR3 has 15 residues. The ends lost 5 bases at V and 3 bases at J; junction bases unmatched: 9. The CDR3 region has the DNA TGCAGTGCTGATGCCGGGACTAGCAGAACAGATACGCAGTATTTT. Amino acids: CSADAGTSRTDTQYF.

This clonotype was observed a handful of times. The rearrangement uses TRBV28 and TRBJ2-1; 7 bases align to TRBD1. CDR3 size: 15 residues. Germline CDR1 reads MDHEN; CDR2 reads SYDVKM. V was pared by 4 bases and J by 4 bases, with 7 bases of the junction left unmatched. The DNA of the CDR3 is TGTGCCAGCAGTTCACCGGGACAGCGATACAATGAGCAGTTCTTC. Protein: CASSSPGQRYNEQFF. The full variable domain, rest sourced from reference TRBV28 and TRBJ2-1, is DVKVTQSSRYLVKRTGEKVFLECVQDMDHENMFWYRQDPGLGLRLIYFSYDVKMKEKGDIPEGYSVSREKKERFSLILESASTNQTSMYLCASSSPGQRYNEQFFGPGTRLTVL.

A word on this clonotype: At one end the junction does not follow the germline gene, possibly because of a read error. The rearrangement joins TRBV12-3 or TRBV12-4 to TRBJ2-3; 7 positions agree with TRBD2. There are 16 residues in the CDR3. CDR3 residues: CAGSSWGAGSTDTQYF. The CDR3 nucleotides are TGTGCCGGCAGCTCGTGGGGAGCGGGGAGCACAGATACGCAGTATTTT.

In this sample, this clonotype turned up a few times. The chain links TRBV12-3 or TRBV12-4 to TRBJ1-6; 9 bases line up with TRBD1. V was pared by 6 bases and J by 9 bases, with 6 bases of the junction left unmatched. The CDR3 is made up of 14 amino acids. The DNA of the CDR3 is TGTGCCAGCAGATCACAGGGGGCAAGTTCACCCCTCCACTTT. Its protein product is CASRSQGASSPLHF.

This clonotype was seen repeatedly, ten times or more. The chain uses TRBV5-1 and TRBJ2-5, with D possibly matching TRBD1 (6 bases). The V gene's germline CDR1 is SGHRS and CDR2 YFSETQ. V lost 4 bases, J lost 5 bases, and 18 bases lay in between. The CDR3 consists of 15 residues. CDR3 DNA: TGCGCCAGCAGCCGACCTCTAGGGGGTGAGGAGACCCAGTACTTC. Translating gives CASSRPLGGEETQYF. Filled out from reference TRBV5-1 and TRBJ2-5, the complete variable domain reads KAGVTQTPRYLIKTRGQQVTLSCSPISGHRSVSWYQQTPGQGLQFLFEYFSETQRNKGNFPGRFSGRQFSNSRSEMNVSTLELGDSALYLCASSRPLGGEETQYFGPGTRLLVL.

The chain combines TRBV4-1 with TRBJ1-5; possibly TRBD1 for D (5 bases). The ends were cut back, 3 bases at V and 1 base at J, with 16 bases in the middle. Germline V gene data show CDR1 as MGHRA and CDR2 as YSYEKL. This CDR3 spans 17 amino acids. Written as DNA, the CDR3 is TGCGCCAGCAGCCAGGGACGGGCGATTGTAAGCAATCAGCCCCAGCATTTT. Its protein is CASSQGRAIVSNQPQHF.

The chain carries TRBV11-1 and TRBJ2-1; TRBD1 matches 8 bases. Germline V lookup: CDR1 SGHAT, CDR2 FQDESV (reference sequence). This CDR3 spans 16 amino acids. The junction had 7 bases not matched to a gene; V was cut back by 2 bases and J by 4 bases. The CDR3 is CASSLIEDRVYNEQFF. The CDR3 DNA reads TGTGCCAGCAGCTTAATTGAGGACAGGGTTTACAATGAGCAGTTCTTC.

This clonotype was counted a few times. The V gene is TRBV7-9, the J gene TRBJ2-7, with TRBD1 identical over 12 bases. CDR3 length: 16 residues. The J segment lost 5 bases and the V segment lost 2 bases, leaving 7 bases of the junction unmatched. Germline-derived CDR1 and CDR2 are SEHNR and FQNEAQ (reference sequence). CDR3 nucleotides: TGTGCCAGCAGCTTAAGGGGGACAGGGGGCGGAGACGAGCAGTACTTC. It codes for CASSLRGTGGGDEQYF. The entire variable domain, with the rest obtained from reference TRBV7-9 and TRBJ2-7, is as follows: DTGVSQNPRHKITKRGQNVTFRCDPISEHNRLYWYRQTLGQGPEFLTYFQNEAQLEKSRLLSDRFSAERPKGSFSTLEIQRTEQGDSAMYLCASSLRGTGGGDEQYFGPGTRLTVT.

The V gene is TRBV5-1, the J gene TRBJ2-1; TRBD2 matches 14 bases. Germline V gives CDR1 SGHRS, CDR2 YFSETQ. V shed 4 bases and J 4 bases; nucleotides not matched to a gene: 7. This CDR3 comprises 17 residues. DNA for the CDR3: TGCGCCAGCAGCACCGGACTAGCGGGAGGCGCGTACAATGAGCAGTTCTTC. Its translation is CASSTGLAGGAYNEQFF.

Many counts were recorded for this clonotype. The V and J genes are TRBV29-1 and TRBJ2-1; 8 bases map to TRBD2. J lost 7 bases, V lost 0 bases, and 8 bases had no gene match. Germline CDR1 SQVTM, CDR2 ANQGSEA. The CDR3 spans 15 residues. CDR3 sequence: CSVEDQAGVINEQFF. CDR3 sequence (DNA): TGCAGCGTTGAAGATCAAGCGGGAGTGATAAATGAGCAGTTCTTC.

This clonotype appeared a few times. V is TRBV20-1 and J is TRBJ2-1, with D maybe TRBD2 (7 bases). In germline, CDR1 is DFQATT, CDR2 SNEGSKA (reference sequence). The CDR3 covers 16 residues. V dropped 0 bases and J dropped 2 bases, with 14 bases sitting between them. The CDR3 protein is CSARDWGRGPYNEQFF. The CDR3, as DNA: TGCAGTGCTAGAGATTGGGGGCGGGGGCCCTACAATGAGCAGTTCTTC.

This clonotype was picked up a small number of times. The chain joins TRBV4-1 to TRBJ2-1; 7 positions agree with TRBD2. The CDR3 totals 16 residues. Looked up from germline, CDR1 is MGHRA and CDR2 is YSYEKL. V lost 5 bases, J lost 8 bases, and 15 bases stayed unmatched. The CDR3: CASSSRGVAGGDEQFF. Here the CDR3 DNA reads TGCGCCAGCAGCAGCCGGGGGGTCGCTGGGGGGGATGAGCAGTTCTTC.

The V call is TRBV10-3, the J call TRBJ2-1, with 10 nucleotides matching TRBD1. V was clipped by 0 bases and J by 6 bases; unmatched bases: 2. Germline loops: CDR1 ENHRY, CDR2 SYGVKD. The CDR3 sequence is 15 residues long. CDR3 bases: TGTGCCATCAGTGAGTCCGGGACAGGGGCCAATGAGCAGTTCTTC. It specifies CAISESGTGANEQFF.

The CDR3 bases are TGCGCCAGCAGCCAAGATCGGCGGGTCGGCACTGAAGCTTTCTTT. Translating it yields CASSQDRRVGTEAFF. The V and J genes are TRBV4-1 and TRBJ1-1; D is ambiguous. Trimming removed 0 bases from V and 4 bases from J, with 12 bases in between. The germline CDR1 and CDR2 sequences are MGHRA and YSYEKL. The CDR3 runs to 15 residues.

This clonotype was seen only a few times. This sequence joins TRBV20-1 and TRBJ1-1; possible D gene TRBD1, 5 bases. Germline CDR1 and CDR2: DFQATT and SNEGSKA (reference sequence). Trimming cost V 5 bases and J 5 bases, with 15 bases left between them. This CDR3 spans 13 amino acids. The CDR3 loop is CSAFRTSGTEAFF. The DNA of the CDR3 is TGCAGTGCTTTCCGGACATCGGGGACTGAAGCTTTCTTT.

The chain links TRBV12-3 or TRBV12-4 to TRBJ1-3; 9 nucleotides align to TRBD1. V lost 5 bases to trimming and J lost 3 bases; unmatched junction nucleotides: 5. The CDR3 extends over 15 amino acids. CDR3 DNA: TGTGCCAGCAGTCCTGACAGGGGGTTTGGAAACACCATATATTTT. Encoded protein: CASSPDRGFGNTIYF.

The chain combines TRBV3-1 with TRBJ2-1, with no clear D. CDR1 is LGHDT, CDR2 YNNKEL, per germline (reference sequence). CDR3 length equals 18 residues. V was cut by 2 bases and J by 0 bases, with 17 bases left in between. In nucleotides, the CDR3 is TGTGCCAGCAGCCAACCACTGACTTCCTCGAGCTCCTACAATGAGCAGTTCTTC. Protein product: CASSQPLTSSSSYNEQFF.

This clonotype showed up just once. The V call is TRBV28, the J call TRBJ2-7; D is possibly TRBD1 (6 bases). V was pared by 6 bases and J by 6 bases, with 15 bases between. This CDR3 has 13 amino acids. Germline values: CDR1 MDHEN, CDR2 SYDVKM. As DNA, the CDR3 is TGTGCCAGCAGCACCGGGACACTCGCCGAGCAGTACTTC. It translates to CASSTGTLAEQYF.

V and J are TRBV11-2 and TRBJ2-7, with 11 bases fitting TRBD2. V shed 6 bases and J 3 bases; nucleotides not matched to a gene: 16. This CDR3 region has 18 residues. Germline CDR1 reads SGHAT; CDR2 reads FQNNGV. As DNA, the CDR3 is TGTGCCAGCAGTTCTCAACTAGCGGGAGATCCGAGAGGCTACGAGCAGTACTTC. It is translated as CASSSQLAGDPRGYEQYF.

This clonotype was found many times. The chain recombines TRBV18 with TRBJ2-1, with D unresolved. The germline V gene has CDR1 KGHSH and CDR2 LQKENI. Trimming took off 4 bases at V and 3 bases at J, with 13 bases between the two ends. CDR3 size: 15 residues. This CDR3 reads CASSQARMSYNEQFF. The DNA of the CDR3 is TGTGCCAGCTCACAAGCACGGATGAGCTACAATGAGCAGTTCTTC.

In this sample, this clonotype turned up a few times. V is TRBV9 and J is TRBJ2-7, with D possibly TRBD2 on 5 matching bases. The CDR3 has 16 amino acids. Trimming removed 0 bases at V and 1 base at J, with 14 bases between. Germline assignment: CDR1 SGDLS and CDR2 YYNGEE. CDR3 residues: CASSVGAGGGSYEQYF. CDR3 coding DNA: TGTGCCAGCAGCGTAGGGGCTGGAGGCGGTTCCTACGAGCAGTACTTC.

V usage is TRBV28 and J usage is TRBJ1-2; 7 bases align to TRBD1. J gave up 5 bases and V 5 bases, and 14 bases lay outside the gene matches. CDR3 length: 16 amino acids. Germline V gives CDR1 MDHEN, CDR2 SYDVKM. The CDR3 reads CASSPPTGRFLYGYTF. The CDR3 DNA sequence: TGTGCCAGCAGTCCGCCGACAGGGAGGTTCCTATATGGCTACACCTTC.